These T cell receptor beta chains were read from a single sample in a study of blood T cell repertoires in COVID-19. Data came from immunoSEQ multiplex PCR; TCRdb stores just in-frame clones and leaves some out. Here the sample spans 390,000 or so clones, approximately 90% being singletons. The sequenced sample was peripheral blood. The receptors originated from a woman in her 30s with active or convalescent COVID-19. The CDR3 runs from the conserved cysteine through the conserved F or W. A D gene is named only where the DNA matches it firmly. The size entry is marked missing in some rows and otherwise reads once, few, many or a size class.

clone_size	d_call	v_call	j_call	cdr3_nt	cdr3_aa
once	.	TRBV18	TRBJ2-1	TGTGCCAGCTCACCATTGGGCAGGGATTCCTACAATGAGCAGTTCTTC	CASSPLGRDSYNEQFF
.	.	TRBV4-1	TRBJ1-1	TGCGCCAGCAGCGAGGGACACTTTAACACTGAAGCTTTCTTT	CASSEGHFNTEAFF
.	.	TRBV10-3	TRBJ1-1	TGTGCCATCAGTGGTGCCGGGAACACTGAAGCTTTCTTT	CAISGAGNTEAFF
.	.	TRBV4-1	TRBJ2-5	TGCGCCAGCAGCCAAGACCCAATAGCTCAAGAGACCCAGTACTTC	CASSQDPIAQETQYF
.	.	TRBV3-1/TRBV3-2	TRBJ1-6	TGTGCCAGCAGCCAAGTAACCCGGAGCTCCTATAATTCACCCCTCCACTTT	CASSQVTRSSYNSPLHF
.	.	TRBV21-1	TRBJ2-2	TGTGCCAGCAGCCTAAGGAGACAGGGGTGGACCGGGGAGCTGTTTTTT	CASSLRRQGWTGELFF
.	.	TRBV6-2/TRBV6-3	TRBJ1-1	TGTGCCAGCAGTTACTCTGGAGGGGTAGAAGCTTTCTTT	CASSYSGGVEAFF
.	.	TRBV5-6	TRBJ2-6	TGTGCCAGCAGCTCCGGATCTCCAGGCCGCTCTGGGGCCAACGTCCTGACTTTC	CASSSGSPGRSGANVLTF
few	TRBD1	TRBV15	TRBJ2-5	TGTGCCACCAGCAGAGTGAAGGGACAGGGGTCGGCCAAAGAGACCCAGTACTTC	CATSRVKGQGSAKETQYF
.	.	TRBV20-1	TRBJ1-1	TGCAGTGCTAGTAAAATCTTCCCTGAAGCTTTCTTT	CSASKIFPEAFF
few	.	TRBV3-1/TRBV3-2	TRBJ1-1	TGTGCCAGCAGCCCATCATCCACTGAAGCTTTCTTT	CASSPSSTEAFF
.	TRBD1	TRBV6-5	TRBJ1-2	TGTGCCAGCAGTGACTCCGGGACAGCCTATGGCTACACCTTC	CASSDSGTAYGYTF
.	.	TRBV27	TRBJ1-2	TGTGCCAGCAGTTTAAGTTTTGGGGCGAACTATGGCTACACCTTC	CASSLSFGANYGYTF
.	TRBD1	TRBV5-1	TRBJ1-1	TGCGCCAGCAGCCCTAAAGTCCGGGACAGTGAAGCTTTCTTT	CASSPKVRDSEAFF
.	TRBD2	TRBV7-2	TRBJ2-7	TGTGCCAGCAGCTTAGCGGCCGGACTAGCGGGCTACGAGCAGTACTTC	CASSLAAGLAGYEQYF
.	TRBD1	TRBV30	TRBJ2-3	TGTGCCTGGGGTATGACAGGGGTAGGGGCAGATACGCAGTATTTT	CAWGMTGVGADTQYF